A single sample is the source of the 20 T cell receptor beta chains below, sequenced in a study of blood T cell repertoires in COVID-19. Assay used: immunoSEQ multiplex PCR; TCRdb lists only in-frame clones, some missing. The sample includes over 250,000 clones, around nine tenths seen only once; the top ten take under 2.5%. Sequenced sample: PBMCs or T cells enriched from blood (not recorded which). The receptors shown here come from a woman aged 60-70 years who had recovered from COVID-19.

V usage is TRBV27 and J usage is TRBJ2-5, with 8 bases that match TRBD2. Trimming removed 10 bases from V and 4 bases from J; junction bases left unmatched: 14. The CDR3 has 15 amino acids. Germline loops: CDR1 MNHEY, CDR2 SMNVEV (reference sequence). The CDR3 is CAIRASGSSRETQYF. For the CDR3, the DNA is TGTGCCATCAGGGCAAGCGGGAGCTCCAGAGAGACCCAGTACTTC.

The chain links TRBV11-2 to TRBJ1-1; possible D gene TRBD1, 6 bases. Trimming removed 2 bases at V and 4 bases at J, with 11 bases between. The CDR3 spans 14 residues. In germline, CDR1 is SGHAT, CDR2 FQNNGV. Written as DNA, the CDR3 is TGTGCCAGCAGCTTAATGGGGGCTACCACTGAAGCTTTCTTT. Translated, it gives CASSLMGATTEAFF.

The CDR3 nucleotides are TGCGCCAGCAGCCAGGATAACAGGGGGCTCTTGGAGGGCTACACCTTC. This translates into CASSQDNRGLLEGYTF. The rearrangement uses TRBV5-1 and TRBJ1-2; 9 bases line up with TRBD1. Germline V gene lookup returns CDR1 SGHRS and CDR2 YFSETQ. CDR3 length: 16 residues. The J segment lost 8 bases and the V segment lost 4 bases, leaving 15 bases of the junction unmatched.

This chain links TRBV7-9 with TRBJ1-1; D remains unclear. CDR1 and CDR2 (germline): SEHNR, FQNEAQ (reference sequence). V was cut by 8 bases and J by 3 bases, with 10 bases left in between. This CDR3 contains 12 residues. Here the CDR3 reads CASLSGDTEAFF. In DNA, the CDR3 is TGTGCCAGCCTATCCGGGGACACTGAAGCTTTCTTT.

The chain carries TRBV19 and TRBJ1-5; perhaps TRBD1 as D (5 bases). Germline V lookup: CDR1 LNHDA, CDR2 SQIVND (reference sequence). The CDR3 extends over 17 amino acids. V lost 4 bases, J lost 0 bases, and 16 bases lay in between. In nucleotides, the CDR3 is TGTGCCAGTAGTAATGAGCTAGGGGCTCCTAGCAATCAGCCCCAGCATTTT. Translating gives CASSNELGAPSNQPQHF.

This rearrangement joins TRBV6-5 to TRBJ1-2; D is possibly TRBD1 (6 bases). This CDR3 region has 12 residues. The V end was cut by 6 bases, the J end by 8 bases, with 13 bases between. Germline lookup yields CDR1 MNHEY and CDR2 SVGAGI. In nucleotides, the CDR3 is TGTGCCAGCAGGAAAAACGGACAGGGCTACACCTTC. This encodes CASRKNGQGYTF.

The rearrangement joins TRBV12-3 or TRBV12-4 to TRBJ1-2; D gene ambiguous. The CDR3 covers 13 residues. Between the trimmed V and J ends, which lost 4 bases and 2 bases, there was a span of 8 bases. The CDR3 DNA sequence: TGTGCCAGCAGTTCCGCCCGGAACTATGGCTACACCTTC. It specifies CASSSARNYGYTF.

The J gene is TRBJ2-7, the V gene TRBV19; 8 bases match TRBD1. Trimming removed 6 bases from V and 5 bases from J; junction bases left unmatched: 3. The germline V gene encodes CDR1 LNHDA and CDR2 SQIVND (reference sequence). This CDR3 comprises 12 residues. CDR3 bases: TGTGCCAGTAGCACAGGGGGTCACGAGCAGTACTTC. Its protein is CASSTGGHEQYF.

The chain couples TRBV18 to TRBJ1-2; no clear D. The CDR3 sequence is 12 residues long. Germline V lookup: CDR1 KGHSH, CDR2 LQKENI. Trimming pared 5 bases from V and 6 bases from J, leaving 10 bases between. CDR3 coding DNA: TGTGCCAGCTCAGAGACTTCGGATGGCTACACCTTC. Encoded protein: CASSETSDGYTF.

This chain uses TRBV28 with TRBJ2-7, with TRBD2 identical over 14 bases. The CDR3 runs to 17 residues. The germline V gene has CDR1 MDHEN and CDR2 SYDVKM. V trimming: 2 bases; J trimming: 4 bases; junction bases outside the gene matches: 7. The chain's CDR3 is CASSLAGTSGSIYEQYF. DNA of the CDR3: TGTGCCAGCAGTTTAGCCGGGACTAGCGGGAGTATTTACGAGCAGTACTTC.

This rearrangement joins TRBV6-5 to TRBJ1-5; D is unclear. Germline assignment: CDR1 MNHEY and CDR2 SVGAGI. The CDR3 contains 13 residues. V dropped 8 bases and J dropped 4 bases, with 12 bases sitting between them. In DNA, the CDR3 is TGTGCCAGCCGAATCACCGGGAATCAGCCCCAGCATTTT. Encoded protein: CASRITGNQPQHF.

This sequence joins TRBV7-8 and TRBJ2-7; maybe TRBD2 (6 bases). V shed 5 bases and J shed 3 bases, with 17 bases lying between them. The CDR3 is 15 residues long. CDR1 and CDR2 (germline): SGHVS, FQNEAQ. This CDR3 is CASSPSGTSDYEQYF. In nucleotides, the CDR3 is TGTGCCAGCAGCCCATCGGGGACTTCGGACTACGAGCAGTACTTC.

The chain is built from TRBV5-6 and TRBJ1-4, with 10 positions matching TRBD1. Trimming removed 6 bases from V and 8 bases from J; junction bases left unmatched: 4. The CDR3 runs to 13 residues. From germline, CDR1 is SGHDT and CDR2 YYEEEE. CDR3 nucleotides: TGTGCCAGCATGGGACAGGGGTCCGAAAAACTGTTTTTT. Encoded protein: CASMGQGSEKLFF.

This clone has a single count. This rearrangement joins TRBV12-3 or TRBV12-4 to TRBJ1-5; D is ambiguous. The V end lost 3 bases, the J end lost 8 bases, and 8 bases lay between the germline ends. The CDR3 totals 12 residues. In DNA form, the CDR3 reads TGTGCCAGCAGTTTCGGGTCTGAGCCCCAGCATTTT. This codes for CASSFGSEPQHF.

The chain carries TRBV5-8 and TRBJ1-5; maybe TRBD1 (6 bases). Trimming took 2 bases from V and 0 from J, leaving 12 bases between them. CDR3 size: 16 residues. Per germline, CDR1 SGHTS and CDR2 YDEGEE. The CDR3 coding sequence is TGTGCCAGCAGCTTATTCGGGACATATAGCAATCAGCCCCAGCATTTT. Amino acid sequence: CASSLFGTYSNQPQHF.

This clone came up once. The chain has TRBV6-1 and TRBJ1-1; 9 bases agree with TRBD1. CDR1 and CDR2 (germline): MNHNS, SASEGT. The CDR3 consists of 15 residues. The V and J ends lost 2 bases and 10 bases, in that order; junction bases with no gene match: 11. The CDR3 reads CASSEYPGQGDLAFF. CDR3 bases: TGTGCCAGCAGTGAATACCCGGGACAGGGTGACTTAGCTTTCTTT.

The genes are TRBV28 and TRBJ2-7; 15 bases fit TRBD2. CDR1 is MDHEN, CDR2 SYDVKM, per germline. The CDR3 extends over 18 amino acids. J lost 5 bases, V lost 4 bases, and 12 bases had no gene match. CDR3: CASSSPGLAGGPVHEQYF. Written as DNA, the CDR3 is TGTGCCAGCAGTTCGCCCGGACTAGCGGGGGGGCCGGTCCACGAGCAGTACTTC. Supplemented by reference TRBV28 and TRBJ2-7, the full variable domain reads DVKVTQSSRYLVKRTGEKVFLECVQDMDHENMFWYRQDPGLGLRLIYFSYDVKMKEKGDIPEGYSVSREKKERFSLILESASTNQTSMYLCASSSPGLAGGPVHEQYFGPGTRLTVT.

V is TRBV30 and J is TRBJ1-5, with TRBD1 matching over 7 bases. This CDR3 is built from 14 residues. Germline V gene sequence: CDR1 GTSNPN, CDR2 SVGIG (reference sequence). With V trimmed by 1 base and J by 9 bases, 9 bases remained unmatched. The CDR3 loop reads CAWSAKGAQAPQHF. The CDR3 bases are TGTGCCTGGAGTGCCAAGGGGGCCCAAGCGCCCCAGCATTTT.

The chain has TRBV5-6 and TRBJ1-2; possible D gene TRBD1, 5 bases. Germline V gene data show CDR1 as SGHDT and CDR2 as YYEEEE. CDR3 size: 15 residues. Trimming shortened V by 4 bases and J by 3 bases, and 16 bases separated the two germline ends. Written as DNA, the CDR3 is TGTGCCAGCAGCCCCCACCCGGGGGTAGACTATGGCTACACCTTC. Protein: CASSPHPGVDYGYTF.

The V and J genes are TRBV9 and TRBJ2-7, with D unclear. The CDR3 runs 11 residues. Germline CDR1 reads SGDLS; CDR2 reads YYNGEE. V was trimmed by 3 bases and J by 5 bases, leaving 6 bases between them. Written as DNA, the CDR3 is TGTGCCAGCAGCGCAGAGGACGAGCAGTACTTC. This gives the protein CASSAEDEQYF.